Detailed here is one T cell receptor beta chain. Its cognate antigen has yet to be identified. One base away there is no much larger clone; base qualities are not given. Sequencing of the TRB variable region was done with the immunoSEQ hsTCRB v3.0 assay at survey level resolution. The targeted TRB sequencing depth was about 40,000-50,000 T-cell genomes per sample. Pooled TRB libraries were sequenced on an Illumina MiSeq with a v3 150-cycle kit. As for the authors' bioinformatics: Analysis of repertoires was carried out in R inside a reproducible Nextflow workflow spanning QC, data transformation and analysis. LymphoSeq2, an R package for AIRR-Seq data exploration, was used to implement custom analyses. Four samples yielding fewer than 5000 total TRB sequences were excluded, leaving around 200 analyzed HIV repertoires. Among the roughly 200 retained HIV repertoires, 59 were collected before ART initiation and approximately 130 after ART initiation. Repertoires were downsampled to 5000 TRB nucleotide sequences, and summary statistics were averaged over 100 downsampling iterations. Only TRB sequences with CDR3 regions of at least seven amino acids were retained for analysis. A Shannon entropy-derived clonality score and the Gini coefficient were used to measure diversity. In repertoire networks, the top 5000 CDR3 amino acid sequences were linked whenever an edit distance of one separated two sequences. GLIPH2 predicted antigen specificity groups and MHC restriction for TRB CDR3 amino acid sequences. CDR3 amino acid sequences were matched against VDJdb and McPAS-TCR to flag known CMV, EBV, HIV or tissue antigen associations. Pre-ART, post-ART and control groups were compared with Wilcoxon signed-rank tests and Holm-Bonferroni correction. The immuneACCESS repertoire file appears here via TCRdb, limited to in-frame rearrangements. These files lack a portion of the clones; in checked studies, under half of the deficit traces to unresolved V genes, and the cause of the others is not known. That table is the source of V, J and clone size, and D and trimming were worked out from the DNA. Counted in this sample were about 40,000 clones; about 86% of them appeared once. The top ten constitute around 4% of the sample.

The sample is drawn from a study of long-term antiretroviral therapy in people with HIV (dated by TCRdb to between 2021 and 2024). For the study in its entirety: The earliest samples were collected approximately a decade before the 2015 WHO recommendation for immediate ART, a period when ART was typically delayed until CD4 counts fell. This retrospective serial study examined whether starting ART and sustained HIV suppression were associated with changes in the composition and diversity of the TRB repertoire in peripheral blood. From 30 to 35 adults with confirmed HIV infection, the cohort provided 192 cryopreserved PBMC samples, gathered serially across a mean of approximately six years (range 1-12). Of the roughly 30 participants with HIV, ten to eleven were female. No cross-contamination during QIAcube processing was shown when test extractions of a monoclonal T-cell line were performed alongside a few dozen polyclonal samples.

CDR1 is given as SGHRS and CDR2 as YFSETQ, both from the germline V gene. The CDR3 runs 15 residues from the cysteine to the phenylalanine. The kept DNA is CDR3 alone, 45 bases in frame from the first base. Deletion took 0 bases off V and 2 bases off J, with a span of 9 bases between the germline ends. To be included, a participant needed at least one PBMC sample from before ART initiation plus at least two post-ART samples. Every participant with HIV received treatment in the United States of America. Before DNA extraction, cryopreserved samples of about 0.9-11 million PBMC were thawed and then washed. At the time of the earliest PBMC sample, participants with HIV were aged between roughly 23 and 60 years. Per participant, PBMC samples came from 1-4 timepoints prior to ART initiation and 2-8 timepoints following ART initiation, for a median of 7 samples. For every participant, serial HIV viral load, CD4+ T-cell count, ART history and demographic data were obtained. A Qiagen kit on a QIAcube was used to extract genomic DNA from unsorted PBMC, with samples processed in batches of 12.

Here is what the overall study found, with its caveats: HIV repertoires had narrower CDR3 length ranges than controls, and the network structure suggested an antigen-experienced repertoire that shifted only slightly toward naive after ART. The samples span the years 2004 to 2017, and the ART regimens used may be less effective than current regimens. No data were available on ART adherence, viral resistance or therapy changes, limiting inferences about post-ART repertoire changes. ART initiation was associated with a significant increase in TRB diversity, but diversity stayed significantly below transplant donor controls even after long-term ART. Expanded TRB clones identified before ART initiation dominated the repertoire across all time points, though the dominance fluctuated and decreased in many PLHIV after ART. Since PBMC availability was limited, sequencing covered only the TCR beta chain, with no alpha chain pairing. Unsorted PBMC were profiled instead of sorted CD4+ and CD8+ T cells because pre-ART samples had limited cell numbers.

The chain is assembled from TRBV5-1 and TRBJ1-3; the D gene cannot be resolved reliably. The source is a woman between 50 and 59 years old with HIV. Material: unsorted PBMCs, obtained 1.2 years after starting antiretroviral therapy. The DNA is TGCGCCAGCAGCTTGGCCGGAGGGACTGGAAACACCATATATTTT. It specifies CASSLAGGTGNTIYF.